A single TCR beta chain is shown here with its context. Its antigen is unknown. The study assayed roughly 91,000 TCR templates per sample. Here immunoSEQ multiplex PCR was the method, and the copy in TCRdb shows in-frame clones only, minus some. The data contain about 99,000 clones, 93% of them singletons. The data derive from a study of siplizumab effects on memory and regulatory T cells. Study-level points and caveats: Alloreactive sequences that could be traced to unstimulated CD4+ memory cells showed a significant reduction under siplizumab. Unstimulated subsets were the mapping target of only a minor fraction of alloreactive clones. A mean of roughly 70% of mappable alloreactive CD4+ clones were Treg-derived with siplizumab, compared with about 30% in controls.

Per the germline V gene, CDR1 is SGDLS and CDR2 is YYNGEE. Trimming removed 0 bases from V and 0 bases from J; junction bases left unmatched: 2. CDR3 length: 17 amino acids. The clonotype comes from a human donor in good health. The sequenced sample consisted of Tregs sorted from blood. The V gene is TRBV9, the J gene TRBJ2-6, with 8 bases lining up with TRBD1. The CDR3 sequence: CASSVGTGRSGANVLTF. The CDR3 DNA follows: TGTGCCAGCAGCGTAGGGACAGGGCGCTCTGGGGCCAACGTCCTGACTTTC.